This T cell receptor (beta chain) originates from a study of cytomegalovirus exposure and HLA in healthy donors. Points from the study as a whole: Earlier results showed most TCR beta V segments being productive about 87% or about 30% of the time.

The PCR employed 60 Vbeta primers together with 13 Jbeta primers. This table comes from immunoSEQ multiplex PCR, and its TCRdb copy is limited to in-frame clones, with some not included. The sample comprises 100,000 to 150,000 clones, about 82% of which are singletons, and about 1.8% rests with the top ten. Concerning this clone: The antigen is undetermined.

Germline V lookup: CDR1 SGHAT, CDR2 FQNNGV. The CDR3 has 15 residues. The V end lost 2 bases, the J end lost 0 bases, and 7 bases lay between the germline ends. The clonotype was recovered from a man in his fifties or sixties in good health and CMV-seronegative. Sequenced: PBMCs. The rearrangement joins TRBV11-2 to TRBJ1-4; unclear D gene. This chain's CDR3 is CASSLLATTNEKLFF. The CDR3 nucleotides are TGTGCCAGCAGCTTATTGGCCACAACTAATGAAAAACTGTTTTTT. The whole variable domain, remainder taken from reference TRBV11-2 and TRBJ1-4, is EAGVAQSPRYKIIEKRQSVAFWCNPISGHATLYWYQQILGQGPKLLIQFQNNGVVDDSQLPKDRFSAERLKGVDSTLKIQPAKLEDSAVYLCASSLLATTNEKLFFGSGTQLSVL.